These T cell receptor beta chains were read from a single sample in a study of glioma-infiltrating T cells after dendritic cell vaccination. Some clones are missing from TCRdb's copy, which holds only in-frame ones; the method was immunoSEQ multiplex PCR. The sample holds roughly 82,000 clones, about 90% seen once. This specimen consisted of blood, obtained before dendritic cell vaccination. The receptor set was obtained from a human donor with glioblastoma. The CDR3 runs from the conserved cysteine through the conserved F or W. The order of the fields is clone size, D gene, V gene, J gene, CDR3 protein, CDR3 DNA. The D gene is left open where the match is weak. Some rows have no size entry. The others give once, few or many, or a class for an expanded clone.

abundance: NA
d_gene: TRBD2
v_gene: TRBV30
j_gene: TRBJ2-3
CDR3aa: CAWSYGLAGGTTDTQYF
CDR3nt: TGTGCCTGGAGTTATGGACTAGCGGGGGGTACCACAGATACGCAGTATTTT

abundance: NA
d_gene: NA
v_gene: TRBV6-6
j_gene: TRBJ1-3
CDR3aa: CASRPDSWTGNTIYF
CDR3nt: TGTGCCAGCAGGCCGGACTCATGGACTGGAAACACCATATATTTT

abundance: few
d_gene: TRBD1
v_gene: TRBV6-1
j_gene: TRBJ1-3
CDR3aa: CASSDLQGADTIYF
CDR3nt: TGTGCCAGCAGTGATTTACAGGGGGCGGACACCATATATTTT

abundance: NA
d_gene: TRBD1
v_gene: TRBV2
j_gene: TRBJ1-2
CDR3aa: CASIMGQGLGGYTF
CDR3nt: TGTGCCAGCATTATGGGACAGGGTTTGGGGGGCTACACCTTC

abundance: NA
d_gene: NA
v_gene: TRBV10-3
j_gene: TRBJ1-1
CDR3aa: CAISDRGSDTEAFF
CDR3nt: TGTGCCATCAGTGATCGGGGGAGTGACACTGAAGCTTTCTTT

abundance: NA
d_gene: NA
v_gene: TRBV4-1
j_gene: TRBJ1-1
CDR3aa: CASSPRQRGNTEAFF
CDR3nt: TGCGCCAGCAGCCCACGACAGAGAGGGAACACTGAAGCTTTCTTT

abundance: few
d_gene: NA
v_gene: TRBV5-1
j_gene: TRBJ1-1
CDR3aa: CASSLTGNTEAFF
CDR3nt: TGCGCCAGCAGCTTGACAGGGAACACTGAAGCTTTCTTT

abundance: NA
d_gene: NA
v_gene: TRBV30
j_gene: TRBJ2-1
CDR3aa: CAWSVQGAEQFF
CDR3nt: TGTGCCTGGAGTGTTCAAGGGGCTGAGCAGTTCTTC

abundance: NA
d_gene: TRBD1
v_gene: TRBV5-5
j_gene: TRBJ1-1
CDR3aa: CASRPTIQGWNTEAFF
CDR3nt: TGTGCCAGCAGACCTACGATACAGGGGTGGAACACTGAAGCTTTCTTT

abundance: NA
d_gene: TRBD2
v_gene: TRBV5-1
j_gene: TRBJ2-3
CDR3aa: CASSLPSGVSTDTQYF
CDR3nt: TGCGCCAGCAGCCTCCCTAGCGGGGTCAGCACAGATACGCAGTATTTT

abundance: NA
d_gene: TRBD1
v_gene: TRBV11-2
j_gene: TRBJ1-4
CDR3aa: CASSREGQFNEKLFF
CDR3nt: TGTGCCAGCAGCCGCGAGGGACAGTTTAATGAAAAACTGTTTTTT

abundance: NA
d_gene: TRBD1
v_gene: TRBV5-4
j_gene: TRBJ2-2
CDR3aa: CASSAGQGASTGELFF
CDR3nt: TGTGCCAGCAGCGCGGGACAGGGGGCAAGCACCGGGGAGCTGTTTTTT

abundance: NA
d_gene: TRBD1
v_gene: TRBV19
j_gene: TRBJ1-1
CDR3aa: CASSIPGQVPTEAFF
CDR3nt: TGTGCCAGTAGTATTCCAGGACAGGTCCCCACTGAAGCTTTCTTT

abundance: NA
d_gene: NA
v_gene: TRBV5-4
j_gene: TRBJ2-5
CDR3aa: CASSPRRGEETQYF
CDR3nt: TGTGCCAGCAGCCCGCGCAGGGGTGAAGAGACCCAGTACTTC

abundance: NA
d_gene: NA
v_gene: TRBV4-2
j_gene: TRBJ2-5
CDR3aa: CASSQLWGDQETQYF
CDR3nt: TGTGCCAGCAGCCAATTGTGGGGGGACCAAGAGACCCAGTACTTC

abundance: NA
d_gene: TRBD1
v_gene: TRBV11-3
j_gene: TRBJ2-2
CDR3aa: CASSLGQGNTGELFF
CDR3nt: TGTGCCAGCAGCTTGGGACAGGGCAACACCGGGGAGCTGTTTTTT

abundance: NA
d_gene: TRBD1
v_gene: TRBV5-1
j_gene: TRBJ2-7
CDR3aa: CASSLGGTGSYEQYF
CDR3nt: TGCGCCAGCAGCTTGGGCGGGACAGGATCCTACGAGCAGTACTTC

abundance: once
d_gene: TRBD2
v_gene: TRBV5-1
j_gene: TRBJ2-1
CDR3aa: CASSISGGDYNEQFF
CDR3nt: TGCGCCAGCAGCATTAGCGGGGGGGATTACAATGAGCAGTTCTTC

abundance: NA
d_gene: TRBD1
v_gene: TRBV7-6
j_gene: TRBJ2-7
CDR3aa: CASSLQTGAPGAYEQYF
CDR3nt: TGTGCCAGCAGCTTACAGACAGGGGCTCCTGGGGCCTACGAGCAGTACTTC

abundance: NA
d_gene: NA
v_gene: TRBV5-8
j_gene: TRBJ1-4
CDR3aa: CASSFGQFGEKLFF
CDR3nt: TGTGCCAGCAGCTTTGGACAGTTTGGCGAAAAACTGTTTTTT

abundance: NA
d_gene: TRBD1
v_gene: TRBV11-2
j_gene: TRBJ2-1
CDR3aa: CASSLDRPPNEQFF
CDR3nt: TGTGCCAGCAGCCTGGACAGGCCCCCCAATGAGCAGTTCTTC

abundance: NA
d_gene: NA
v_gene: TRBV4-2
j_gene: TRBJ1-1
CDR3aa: CASSSSKGENTEAFF
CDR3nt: TGTGCCAGCAGCTCATCGAAGGGGGAAAACACTGAAGCTTTCTTT

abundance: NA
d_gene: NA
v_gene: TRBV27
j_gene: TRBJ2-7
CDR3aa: CASSLEGRVRFYEQYF
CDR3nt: TGTGCCAGCAGCTTAGAAGGCAGGGTAAGATTTTACGAGCAGTACTTC

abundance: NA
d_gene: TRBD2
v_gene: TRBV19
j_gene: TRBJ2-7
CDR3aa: CASSISGNTYEQYF
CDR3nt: TGTGCCAGTAGTATAAGCGGGAACACCTACGAGCAGTACTTC

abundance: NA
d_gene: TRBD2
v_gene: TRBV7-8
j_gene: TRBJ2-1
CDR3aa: CASSPSGTSGGYNEQFF
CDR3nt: TGTGCCAGCAGCCCCTCCGGGACTAGCGGGGGCTACAATGAGCAGTTCTTC